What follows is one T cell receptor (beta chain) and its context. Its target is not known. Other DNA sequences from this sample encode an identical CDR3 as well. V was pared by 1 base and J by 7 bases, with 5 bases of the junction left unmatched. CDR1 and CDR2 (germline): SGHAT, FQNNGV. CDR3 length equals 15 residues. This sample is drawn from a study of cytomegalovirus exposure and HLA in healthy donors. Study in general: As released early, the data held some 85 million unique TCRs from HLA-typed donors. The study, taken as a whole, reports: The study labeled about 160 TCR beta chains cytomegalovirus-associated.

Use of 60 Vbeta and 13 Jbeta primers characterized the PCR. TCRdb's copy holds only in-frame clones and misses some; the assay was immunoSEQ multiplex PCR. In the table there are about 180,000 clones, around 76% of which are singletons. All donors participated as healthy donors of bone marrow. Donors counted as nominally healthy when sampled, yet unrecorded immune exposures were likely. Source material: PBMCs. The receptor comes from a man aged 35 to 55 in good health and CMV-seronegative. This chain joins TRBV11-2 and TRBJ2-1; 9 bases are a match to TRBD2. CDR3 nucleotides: TGTGCCAGCAGCTTAGGGGCGGGGGGGCTGAATGAGCAGTTCTTC. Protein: CASSLGAGGLNEQFF.